Following are 27 T cell receptor beta chains from one sample sequenced in a study of post-analysis software for immune sequencing data. Study-level results: In patients, TRBV5-6, TRBV5-1 and TRBV20-1 belonged to roughly 5 TRBV segments found more frequently than in controls.

Each TCR beta cDNA library carried unique molecular identifiers. Using its own MiXCR run on the PCR reads, TCRdb lists one record per CDR3 protein. The sample comprises 380,000 or so distinct CDR3 sequences, 30% to 45% of which are singletons, and roughly 12% rests with the top ten. These receptors have no known antigen. What was sequenced was blood. The source of these receptors is a girl between 10 and 17 years old with multiple sclerosis.

This chain connects TRBV5-1 to TRBJ2-7; D might be TRBD2 (5 bases). CDR1 and CDR2 from the germline V gene are SGHRS and YFSETQ. The CDR3 spans 15 residues. V lost 4 bases to trimming and J lost 0 bases, with 14 bases between them. Here the CDR3 reads CASSPRAASSYEQYF. In nucleotides, the CDR3 is TGCGCCAGCAGCCCGAGGGCGGCGAGCTCCTACGAGCAGTACTTC.

The rearrangement joins TRBV4-1 to TRBJ2-3; 9 nucleotides line up with TRBD1. Trimming took 0 bases from V and 2 from J; bases not matched to a gene: 6. CDR1 MGHRA and CDR2 YSYEKL come from the germline V gene. The CDR3 totals 17 residues. Here the CDR3 reads CASSQDRDRVVTDTQYF. CDR3 bases: TGCGCCAGCAGCCAAGATCGGGACAGGGTGGTCACAGATACGCAGTATTTT.

This CDR3 reads CASSPDSYQPQHF. Written as DNA, the CDR3 is TGTGCCAGCAGCCCGGACAGTTATCAGCCCCAGCATTTT. This chain joins TRBV27 and TRBJ1-5; a weak D match, TRBD1 (6 bases). The V end was cut by 6 bases, the J end by 5 bases, with 11 bases between. The V gene's germline CDR1 is MNHEY and CDR2 SMNVEV (reference sequence). The CDR3 has 13 amino acids.

This clonotype was detected only a few times. The CDR3 is CASGLGRGAETQYF. DNA of the CDR3: TGTGCTAGTGGCTTAGGTCGGGGCGCGGAGACCCAGTACTTC. The genes are TRBV12-5 and TRBJ2-5; either TRBD1 or TRBD2 may supply D (5 bases each). The CDR3 runs to 14 residues. The V and J ends lost 6 bases and 5 bases respectively, with 16 bases between them. The germline CDR1 and CDR2 sequences are LGHNT and FRNRAP.

This clonotype appeared a few times. The genes are TRBV20-1 and TRBJ2-3; the D gene is possibly TRBD2 (5 bases). CDR1 and CDR2 (germline): DFQATT, SNEGSKA (reference sequence). V lost 6 bases to trimming and J lost 0 bases, with 19 bases between them. The CDR3 is 16 amino acids. CDR3 protein: CSAQTVASSSTDTQYF. Here the CDR3 DNA reads TGCAGTGCCCAAACCGTAGCGTCTTCAAGCACAGATACGCAGTATTTT.

At least ten counts were recorded for this clonotype. This chain links TRBV6-2 or TRBV6-3 with TRBJ2-7; TRBD1 agrees at 7 bases. There are 14 residues in the CDR3. The ends lost 2 bases at V and 1 base at J; junction bases unmatched: 2. Germline CDR1 is MNHEY and CDR2 is SVGEGT. The DNA for the CDR3 is TGTGCCAGCAGTTACGGCAGGGGGTCCTACGAGCAGTACTTC. Translation: CASSYGRGSYEQYF.

On this clonotype: The junction does not match germline at one end; this may be a read error. The chain carries TRBV12-5 and TRBJ2-7; 8 bases align to TRBD1. The DNA end is a closer match to TRBJ2-5, so the J assignment may be wrong. Germline loops: CDR1 LGHNT, CDR2 FRNRAP. The CDR3 runs to 14 residues. Written as DNA, the CDR3 is TGTGCTGGTGGCCTGACAGGGGTCGTAGAGACCCAGTACTTC. It encodes CAGGLTGVVETQYF.

The rearrangement uses TRBV3-1 and TRBJ1-2; weak D call: TRBD1 (5 bases). Germline V gene lookup returns CDR1 LGHDT and CDR2 YNNKEL (reference sequence). The V and J ends lost 2 bases and 7 bases respectively, with 14 bases between them. There are 14 residues in the CDR3. The CDR3 DNA reads TGTGCCAGCAGCCAACCGGGACTTAAAGGTGGCTACACCTTC. Protein: CASSQPGLKGGYTF.

The table lists this clonotype with a few counts. The rearrangement uses TRBV12-3 or TRBV12-4 and TRBJ1-2; 11 bases align to TRBD1. The CDR3 sequence is 15 residues long. V was pared by 3 bases and J by 5 bases, with 5 bases of the junction left unmatched. In DNA, the CDR3 is TGTGCCAGCAGTTTTGGGACAGGGGGGTCGTATGGCTACACCTTC. Translation gives CASSFGTGGSYGYTF.

The chain joins TRBV6-8 to TRBJ2-3, with 9 nucleotides matching TRBD2. In germline, CDR1 is MNHGY, CDR2 SAAAGT. V was clipped by 4 bases and J by 5 bases; unmatched bases: 10. The CDR3 covers 16 residues. The CDR3 DNA follows: TGTGCCAGCAGTTCCTCCGGCGGGGGGGCGGAAGATACGCAGTATTTT. Encoded protein: CASSSSGGGAEDTQYF.

J is TRBJ1-2 and V is TRBV9; the match to TRBD1 covers 10 bases. This CDR3 spans 16 amino acids. Trimming at V came to 0 bases and at J to 0 bases, leaving 2 bases not matched to a gene. Germline V gives CDR1 SGDLS, CDR2 YYNGEE. DNA for the CDR3: TGTGCCAGCAGCGTAGAGGGACAGGGGCCTAACTATGGCTACACCTTC. Amino acid sequence: CASSVEGQGPNYGYTF.

The V gene is TRBV7-9, the J gene TRBJ1-2; 9 bases agree with TRBD1. CDR3 length: 17 amino acids. V lost 3 bases to trimming and J lost 8 bases; unmatched junction nucleotides: 16. Germline V gene sequence: CDR1 SEHNR, CDR2 FQNEAQ (reference sequence). As DNA, the CDR3 is TGTGCCAGCAGCTTTAGTCCCGGGACAGGGTATCGCAGGGGCTACACCTTC. Translating it yields CASSFSPGTGYRRGYTF.

The chain links TRBV4-1 to TRBJ1-4, with D perhaps TRBD1 (5 bases). The ends were cut back, 0 bases at V and 1 base at J, with 18 bases in the middle. The CDR3 consists of 19 residues. Germline CDR1 and CDR2: MGHRA and YSYEKL. The CDR3 DNA follows: TGCGCCAGCAGCCAAGATAGTTGGGGCAGTCGGGGAACTAATGAAAAACTGTTTTTT. It is translated as CASSQDSWGSRGTNEKLFF.

This sequence joins TRBV29-1 and TRBJ2-1; a weak D match, TRBD2 (5 bases). The CDR3 is made up of 14 amino acids. The ends were cut back, 7 bases at V and 0 bases at J, with 13 bases in the middle. CDR1 and CDR2 from the germline V gene are SQVTM and ANQGSEA. In DNA, the CDR3 is TGCAGCGCTGATACTAGGAGCTCCTACAATGAGCAGTTCTTC. Its translation: CSADTRSSYNEQFF.

The CDR3 is CASSPGRAINNEKLFF. CDR3 in DNA: TGTGCCAGCTCACCAGGCCGGGCTATCAATAATGAAAAACTGTTTTTT. The chain links TRBV18 to TRBJ1-4; D remains ambiguous. V lost 2 bases, J lost 4 bases, and 14 bases lay in between. Germline loops: CDR1 KGHSH, CDR2 LQKENI. The CDR3 is made up of 16 amino acids.

The chain uses TRBV6-4 and TRBJ1-5; 7 bases align to TRBD1. Looked up from germline, CDR1 is MRHNA and CDR2 is SNTAGT. V was pared by 7 bases and J by 0 bases, with 12 bases of the junction left unmatched. The CDR3 runs to 17 residues. The CDR3 region is CASTTRGQYYSNQPQHF. CDR3 sequence (DNA): TGTGCCAGCACCACACGGGGACAGTATTATAGCAATCAGCCCCAGCATTTT.

The CDR3: CATDNRGREGTQYF. CDR3 coding DNA: TGTGCCACCGATAACAGGGGTAGAGAAGGGACCCAGTACTTC. This chain joins TRBV24-1 and TRBJ2-7; 7 bases fit TRBD1. The last part of the DNA fits TRBJ2-5 better; the J call may be wrong. The CDR3 length is 14 residues. Germline V gives CDR1 KGHDR, CDR2 SFDVKD.

The table lists this clonotype with a few counts. The chain couples TRBV7-9 to TRBJ2-7, with D possibly being TRBD2 (6 bases). Trimming cost V 1 base and J 0 bases, with 13 bases left between them. Germline V gives CDR1 SEHNR, CDR2 FQNEAQ (reference sequence). CDR3 length: 16 amino acids. The CDR3 protein is CASSLVPGVSSYEQYF. The CDR3 coding sequence is TGTGCCAGCAGCTTAGTTCCGGGGGTAAGCTCCTACGAGCAGTACTTC.

This chain uses TRBV6-5 with TRBJ1-4; 10 bases agree with TRBD1. The CDR3 consists of 15 residues. The V gene end was trimmed by 6 bases and the J gene end by 6 bases; junction bases not matched to a gene: 7. The germline CDR1 and CDR2 sequences are MNHEY and SVGAGI. For the CDR3, the DNA is TGTGCCAGCAGGACAGGGGGCCTAGGTGATGAAAAACTGTTTTTT. Translating it yields CASRTGGLGDEKLFF.

V gene TRBV5-6 combines with J gene TRBJ2-2; D not resolved. The CDR3 spans 16 residues. Germline CDR1 and CDR2: SGHDT and YYEEEE. V dropped 2 bases and J dropped 1 base, with 12 bases sitting between them. As DNA, the CDR3 is TGTGCCAGCAGCTTAGCCACCCTACTGAACACCGGGGAGCTGTTTTTT. Its protein product is CASSLATLLNTGELFF. Supplemented by reference TRBV5-6 and TRBJ2-2, the full variable domain reads DAGVTQSPTHLIKTRGQQVTLRCSPKSGHDTVSWYQQALGQGPQFIFQYYEEEERQRGNFPDRFSGHQFPNYSSELNVNALLLGDSALYLCASSLATLLNTGELFFGEGSRLTVL.

This clonotype was found a few times. This sequence joins TRBV24-1 and TRBJ2-5; perhaps TRBD2 as D (6 bases). V lost 9 bases and J 9 bases, leaving 22 bases between the germline ends. The CDR3 consists of 14 residues. Germline-derived CDR1 and CDR2 are KGHDR and SFDVKD. The CDR3 bases are TGTGCCACCGGCGGTACCGGGAGAGGGAGGCCCCAGTACTTC. As protein: CATGGTGRGRPQYF.

In its sample, this clonotype was seen a few times. A much larger clone lies one base from this, so it may be a read error. The V gene is TRBV12-3 or TRBV12-4, the J gene TRBJ2-7, with 8 bases aligning to TRBD1. The CDR3 has 13 residues. The CDR3 nucleotides are TGTGCCAACAGTTTAGGACAGGGCGACGAGCAGTACTTC. It codes for CANSLGQGDEQYF.

The chain recombines TRBV20-1 with TRBJ2-3; D remains ambiguous. This CDR3 is built from 15 residues. CDR1 and CDR2 (germline): DFQATT, SNEGSKA (reference sequence). V was trimmed by 4 bases and J by 2 bases, leaving 16 bases between them. The CDR3 region is CSAIHSRRVTDTQYF. The CDR3 region has the DNA TGCAGTGCTATCCACTCACGTCGGGTCACAGATACGCAGTATTTT.

This rearrangement joins TRBV6-2 or TRBV6-3 to TRBJ2-3; perhaps TRBD2 as D (6 bases). Germline CDR1 reads MNHEY; CDR2 reads SVGEGT. The V end lost 10 bases, the J end lost 6 bases, and 20 bases lay between the germline ends. The CDR3 runs 14 residues. Here the CDR3 reads CATRRGIYIDTQYF. DNA for the CDR3: TGTGCCACTCGTCGGGGGATCTACATTGATACGCAGTATTTT.

The V call is TRBV5-1, the J call TRBJ2-7; D unclear. Germline CDR1 reads SGHRS; CDR2 reads YFSETQ. There are 15 residues in the CDR3. The germline V and J ends were trimmed by 4 bases and 4 bases, with 18 bases remaining between them. The CDR3 here is CASSPAEPRPYEQYF. CDR3 coding DNA: TGCGCCAGCAGCCCGGCGGAGCCCCGGCCTTACGAGCAGTACTTC.

This clonotype came up many times. The chain joins TRBV12-3 or TRBV12-4 to TRBJ1-2, with 11 bases aligning to TRBD1. V shed 6 bases, J shed 0 bases, and the junction held 6 bases outside the gene matches. This CDR3 is built from 16 residues. This CDR3 reads CASSPGQGAANYGYTF. The CDR3 DNA reads as TGTGCCAGCAGCCCTGGACAGGGGGCCGCTAACTATGGCTACACCTTC.

The chain recombines TRBV3-1 with TRBJ1-1; 7 nucleotides agree with TRBD1. The CDR3 sequence is 16 residues long. Unmatched junction bases numbered 12, after V lost 4 bases and J lost 4 bases. Germline-derived CDR1 and CDR2 are LGHDT and YNNKEL (reference sequence). CDR3 nucleotides: TGTGCCAGCAGCCCGAGCTATTCAGGGGGAAGCACTGAAGCTTTCTTT. Protein sequence: CASSPSYSGGSTEAFF.